The clone carrying this T cell receptor beta chain was picked up a small number of times. The antigen is undetermined. The data originate from a study of blood T cells in healthy people across ages. The CDR3 loop spans 16 amino acids. V gave up 6 bases and J gave up 2 bases; unmatched junction bases: 8. Germline-derived CDR1 and CDR2 are SGHTA and FQGNSA. Next came a second PCR, run for about 7 to 12 cycles, which used a sample-barcoded 5' primer along with a J-beta primer mix. TCRdb reprocessed the 5' RACE reads with MiXCR, giving one entry per CDR3 protein. The sample carries about 690,000 distinct CDR3 sequences, around 43% recorded once. Overall study findings and caveats: Aged donors had fewer naive CD4+ cells and lower diversity than long-lived donors.

The material sequenced was blood. This receptor was obtained from a man at least 80 years old in good health. The chain is built from TRBV7-2 and TRBJ2-5; 11 positions agree with TRBD2. Here the CDR3 reads CASSRRLAGTQETQYF. The CDR3 coding sequence is TGTGCCAGCAGTCGCAGACTAGCGGGGACTCAAGAGACCCAGTACTTC. Drawing the rest from reference TRBV7-2 and TRBJ2-5, the complete variable domain is GAGVSQSPSNKVTEKGKDVELRCDPISGHTALYWYRQSLGQGLEFLIYFQGNSAPDKSGLPSDRFSAERTGGSVSTLTIQRTQQEDSAVYLCASSRRLAGTQETQYFGPGTRLLVL.